This passage covers 18 T cell receptor beta chains from one sample sequenced in a study of control samples from healthy donors and cancer patients. The assay was immunoSEQ multiplex PCR, and TCRdb's table has in-frame clones only and misses some. The data hold about 130,000 clones, with about 93% observed a single time. The source material was blood. These receptors were taken from a man between 18 and 35 years old in good health.

The CDR3 spells CASTPGTGGVRADTQYF. The CDR3 DNA reads TGTGCCAGCACCCCCGGGACCGGGGGGGTCAGGGCAGATACGCAGTATTTT. This chain links TRBV4-2 with TRBJ2-3, with 8 bases identical to TRBD2. With 7 bases clipped from V and 4 bases from J, the junction kept 16 bases outside the gene matches. The CDR3 runs to 17 residues. Germline assignment: CDR1 LGHNA and CDR2 YNFKEQ.

This clone has just one count. The CDR3 coding sequence is TGCGCCAGCACCGGAGAAGAGACCCAGTACTTC. It is translated as CASTGEETQYF. This chain uses TRBV5-1 with TRBJ2-5; D remains ambiguous. CDR3 length: 11 residues. CDR1 is SGHRS, CDR2 YFSETQ, per germline. V lost 6 bases and J lost 3, with 6 bases in between.

The V gene is TRBV4-2, the J gene TRBJ2-3; tentatively, D is TRBD2 (7 bases). The CDR3 has 16 amino acids. CDR1 and CDR2 from the germline V gene are LGHNA and YNFKEQ. The V end was cut by 0 bases, the J end by 3 bases, with 13 bases between. CDR3 coding DNA: TGTGCCAGCAGCCAAGATTGGGGGGGCGAGACAGATACGCAGTATTTT. It translates to CASSQDWGGETDTQYF.

Concerning this clone itself: Other DNA sequences in this sample translate to the same CDR3. The CDR3 is CASSQGGQPQHF. For the CDR3, the DNA is TGTGCCAGCAGCCAAGGGGGCCAGCCCCAGCATTTT. This chain joins TRBV3-1 (or the pseudogene TRBV3-2) and TRBJ1-5; perhaps TRBD1 as D (5 bases). V lost 1 base and J 7 bases, leaving 5 bases between the germline ends. Per germline, CDR1 LGHDT and CDR2 YNNKEL (reference sequence). The CDR3 is 12 residues long.

V usage is TRBV30 and J usage is TRBJ2-1; 13 bases align to TRBD2. CDR1 GTSNPN and CDR2 SVGIG come from the germline V gene (reference sequence). With V trimmed by 4 bases and J by 6 bases, 6 bases remained unmatched. The CDR3 sequence is 15 residues long. The CDR3 loop reads CAWIHGTSGTNEQFF. Here the CDR3 DNA reads TGTGCCTGGATCCACGGGACTAGCGGGACCAATGAGCAGTTCTTC. Complete variable domain (other parts from reference TRBV30 and TRBJ2-1): SQTIHQWPATLVQPVGSPLSLECTVEGTSNPNLYWYRQAAGRGLQLLFYSVGIGQISSEVPQNLSASRPQDRQFILSSKKLLLSDSGFYLCAWIHGTSGTNEQFFGPGTRLTVL.

The gene calls are TRBV28 and TRBJ1-1, with D maybe TRBD1 (5 bases). Germline V gene lookup returns CDR1 MDHEN and CDR2 SYDVKM. V lost 3 bases to trimming and J lost 4 bases, with 12 bases between them. This CDR3 spans 14 amino acids. The CDR3 protein is CASSFRGTGTEAFF. In DNA form, the CDR3 reads TGTGCCAGCAGTTTTAGAGGGACGGGCACTGAAGCTTTCTTT.

The V and J genes are TRBV11-2 and TRBJ2-2, with D perhaps matching TRBD2 (5 bases). This CDR3 is 19 amino acids long. CDR1 and CDR2 (germline): SGHAT, FQNNGV. V lost 1 base and J lost 4, with 22 bases in between. CDR3 protein: CASSLAGIWGTAGTGELFF. The CDR3 DNA follows: TGTGCCAGCAGCTTAGCGGGCATTTGGGGAACGGCGGGCACCGGGGAGCTGTTTTTT.

This clone appeared a single time. This sequence joins TRBV3-1 (or the pseudogene TRBV3-2) and TRBJ2-5; D is unclear. This CDR3 contains 17 residues. CDR1 and CDR2 from the germline V gene are LGHDT and YNNKEL (reference sequence). Trimming pared 4 bases from V and 2 bases from J, leaving 20 bases between. The CDR3 coding sequence is TGTGCCAGCAGCCGAAATTGGAAGAGTTACACGCAAGAGACCCAGTACTTC. Translation gives CASSRNWKSYTQETQYF.

This sequence joins TRBV7-6 and TRBJ2-1, with D uncertain. The CDR3 is made up of 14 amino acids. Per germline, CDR1 SGHVS and CDR2 FNYEAQ. The germline V and J ends were trimmed by 1 base and 6 bases, with 10 bases remaining between them. CDR3: CASSLVGVSNEQFF. In DNA form, the CDR3 reads TGTGCCAGCAGCTTAGTCGGAGTCTCCAATGAGCAGTTCTTC.

The chain carries TRBV19 and TRBJ2-2; TRBD1 matches at 10 bases. V trimming: 3 bases; J trimming: 5 bases; junction bases outside the gene matches: 3. Germline V gives CDR1 LNHDA, CDR2 SQIVND (reference sequence). This CDR3 is built from 15 residues. The DNA for the CDR3 is TGTGCCAGTAGTATTAGGGACAGGGGAACCGGGGAGCTGTTTTTT. The encoded protein is CASSIRDRGTGELFF.

The CDR3: CASSVRGAGDTQYF. Here the CDR3 DNA reads TGTGCCAGCAGCGTCAGGGGCGCCGGAGATACGCAGTATTTT. The rearrangement joins TRBV9 to TRBJ2-3; tentative D call: TRBD1 (6 bases). Germline V lookup: CDR1 SGDLS, CDR2 YYNGEE. V was pared by 2 bases and J by 5 bases, with 12 bases between. CDR3 length equals 14 residues. The complete variable domain, with remaining parts taken from reference TRBV9 and TRBJ2-3, reads DSGVTQTPKHLITATGQRVTLRCSPRSGDLSVYWYQQSLDQGLQFLIQYYNGEERAKGNILERFSAQQFPDLHSELNLSSLELGDSALYFCASSVRGAGDTQYFGPGTRLTVL.

This chain joins TRBV9 and TRBJ1-3; D gene unclear. Germline-derived CDR1 and CDR2 are SGDLS and YYNGEE. Trimming pared 2 bases from V and 0 bases from J, leaving 6 bases between. The CDR3 length is 14 residues. The CDR3 nucleotides are TGTGCCAGCAGCGTTGGGAACTCTGGAAACACCATATATTTT. It is translated as CASSVGNSGNTIYF.

This chain uses TRBV2 with TRBJ2-5, with D unclear. The germline CDR1 and CDR2 sequences are SNHLY and FYNNEI. There are 13 residues in the CDR3. V was cut by 2 bases and J by 5 bases, with 9 bases left in between. CDR3 protein: CASSELEAETQYF. CDR3 nucleotide sequence: TGTGCCAGCAGTGAACTTGAAGCGGAGACCCAGTACTTC.

This clone occurred once. CDR3 nucleotides: TGCGCCAGCAGTGACGGGGGCTCACCTGGCACCGGGGAGCTGTTTTTT. Translating gives CASSDGGSPGTGELFF. The chain joins TRBV5-1 to TRBJ2-2; D may be TRBD1 or TRBD2 (6 bases each). This CDR3 comprises 16 residues. The V end lost 5 bases, the J end lost 4 bases, and 18 bases lay between the germline ends. Germline-derived CDR1 and CDR2 are SGHRS and YFSETQ.

The V gene is TRBV3-1 (or the pseudogene TRBV3-2), the J gene TRBJ1-2, with 7 bases that match TRBD1. V shed 4 bases and J 4 bases; nucleotides not matched to a gene: 6. Germline CDR1 is LGHDT and CDR2 is YNNKEL (reference sequence). The CDR3 loop spans 14 amino acids. For the CDR3, the DNA is TGTGCCAGCAGCCCGGGACAGAGTTCCTATGGCTACACCTTC. Its translation is CASSPGQSSYGYTF.

This clone was detected only a few times. The V and J genes are TRBV11-1 and TRBJ2-1; D remains unclear. Germline CDR1 SGHAT, CDR2 FQDESV (reference sequence). The CDR3 spans 12 residues. The V and J ends lost 0 bases and 7 bases respectively, with 4 bases between them. The CDR3 DNA reads as TGTGCCAGCAGCTTAGCTGGGAATGAGCAGTTCTTC. Translated, it gives CASSLAGNEQFF.

This clone has only a few counts. The chain carries TRBV3-1 (or the pseudogene TRBV3-2) and TRBJ1-5; 7 bases are shared with TRBD1. Unmatched junction bases numbered 12, after V lost 4 bases and J lost 3 bases. This CDR3 has 17 amino acids. From germline, CDR1 is LGHDT and CDR2 YNNKEL (reference sequence). This CDR3 reads CASSLPRQGSYNQPQHF. CDR3 nucleotide sequence: TGTGCCAGCAGCCTACCCCGACAGGGCAGCTACAATCAGCCCCAGCATTTT.

This clone was counted a single time. V is TRBV5-1 and J is TRBJ2-7; 11 positions match TRBD1. The junction had 9 bases not matched to a gene; V was cut back by 4 bases and J by 6 bases. Germline V gene lookup returns CDR1 SGHRS and CDR2 YFSETQ. The CDR3 has 15 amino acids. CDR3 sequence: CASSPTGTGGIEQYF. CDR3 nucleotide sequence: TGCGCCAGCAGCCCCACCGGGACAGGGGGAATCGAGCAGTACTTC. Complete variable domain (other parts from reference TRBV5-1 and TRBJ2-7): KAGVTQTPRYLIKTRGQQVTLSCSPISGHRSVSWYQQTPGQGLQFLFEYFSETQRNKGNFPGRFSGRQFSNSRSEMNVSTLELGDSALYLCASSPTGTGGIEQYFGPGTRLTVT.